This TCR beta chain emerged from a study of T-cell reconstitution after alpha-beta-depleted transplantation in children. Deletions cut 8 bases from V and 2 bases from J, with 31 bases between. The CDR3 length is 19 residues. Germline V lookup: CDR1 SGHAT, CDR2 FQNNGV. With regard to this clonotype: Its antigen is still unknown.

Study results and caveats: Diversity and T-cell counts at one year after transplant derived mostly from new T cells. Recipient T cells and thymic progenitors that survived were the source of the high TCRbeta diversity seen at day 60 in some patients.

TCRbeta library preparation incorporated unique molecular identifiers. TCRdb used MiXCR to reprocess the PCR reads, holding one entry per CDR3 protein. The sample yields 110,000 or so distinct CDR3 sequences, about 6.4% seen once. The chain recombines TRBV11-2 with TRBJ2-7; D is unclear. The TCR sequence derives from a male patient aged 2 to 10 who had a stem cell transplant for acute lymphoblastic leukemia, so the T cells may come from the graft donor. Sample: PBMCs, mostly from graft donor cells, taken 360 days after TCRalphabeta/CD19-depleted stem cell transplant. The CDR3 sequence: CASGSGLICWGLPTYEQYF. CDR3 nucleotide sequence: TGTGCCAGCGGCTCCGGTCTCATCTGCTGGGGATTGCCTACCTACGAGCAGTACTTC.